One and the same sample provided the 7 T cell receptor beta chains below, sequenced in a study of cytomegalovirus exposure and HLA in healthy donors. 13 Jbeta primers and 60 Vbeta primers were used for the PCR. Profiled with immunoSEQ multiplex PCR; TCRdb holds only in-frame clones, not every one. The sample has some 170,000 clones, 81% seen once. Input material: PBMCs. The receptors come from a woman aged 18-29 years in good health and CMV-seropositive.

CDR3 residues: CASRWGPGTGELFF. The CDR3 DNA follows: TGTGCCAGCAGGTGGGGCCCGGGCACCGGGGAGCTGTTTTTT. This chain joins TRBV25-1 and TRBJ2-2; D perhaps matches TRBD1 (5 bases). The V and J ends lost 6 bases and 4 bases respectively, with 12 bases between them. Per the germline V gene, CDR1 is MGHDK and CDR2 is SYGVNS. CDR3 length equals 14 residues.

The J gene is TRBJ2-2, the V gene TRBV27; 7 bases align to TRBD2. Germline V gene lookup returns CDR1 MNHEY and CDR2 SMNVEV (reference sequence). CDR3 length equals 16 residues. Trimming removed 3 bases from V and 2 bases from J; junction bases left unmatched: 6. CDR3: CASSFLAALNTGELFF. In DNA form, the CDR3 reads TGTGCCAGCAGTTTCCTAGCGGCCCTAAACACCGGGGAGCTGTTTTTT.

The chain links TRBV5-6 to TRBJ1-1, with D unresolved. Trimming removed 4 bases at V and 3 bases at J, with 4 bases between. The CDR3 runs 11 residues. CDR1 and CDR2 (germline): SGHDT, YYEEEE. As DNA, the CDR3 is TGTGCCAGCAGCCGTTACACTGAAGCTTTCTTT. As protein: CASSRYTEAFF.

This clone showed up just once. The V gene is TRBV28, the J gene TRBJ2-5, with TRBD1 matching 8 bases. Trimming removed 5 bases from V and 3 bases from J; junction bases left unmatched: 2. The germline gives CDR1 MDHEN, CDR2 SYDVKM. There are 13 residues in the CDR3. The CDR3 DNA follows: TGTGCCAGCAGTGCGACAGGGGAAGAGACCCAGTACTTC. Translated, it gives CASSATGEETQYF.

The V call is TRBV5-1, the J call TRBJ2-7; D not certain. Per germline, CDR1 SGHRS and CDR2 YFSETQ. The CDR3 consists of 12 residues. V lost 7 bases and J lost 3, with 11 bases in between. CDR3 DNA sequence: TGCGCCAGCCCCCGCACGGTCTACGAGCAGTACTTC. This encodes CASPRTVYEQYF.

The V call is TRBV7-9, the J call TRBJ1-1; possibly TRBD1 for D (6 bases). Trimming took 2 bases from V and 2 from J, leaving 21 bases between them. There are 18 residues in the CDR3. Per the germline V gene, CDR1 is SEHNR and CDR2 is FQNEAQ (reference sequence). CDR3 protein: CASSLNRTLGAFNTEAFF. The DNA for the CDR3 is TGTGCCAGCAGCTTAAATAGGACGTTGGGGGCGTTTAACACTGAAGCTTTCTTT.

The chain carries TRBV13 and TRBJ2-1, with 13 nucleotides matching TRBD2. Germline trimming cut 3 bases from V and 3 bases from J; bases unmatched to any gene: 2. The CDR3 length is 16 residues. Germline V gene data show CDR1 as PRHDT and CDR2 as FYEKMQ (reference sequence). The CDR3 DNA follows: TGTGCCAGCAGCTTCGGACTAGCGGGGGACTACAATGAGCAGTTCTTC. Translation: CASSFGLAGDYNEQFF.